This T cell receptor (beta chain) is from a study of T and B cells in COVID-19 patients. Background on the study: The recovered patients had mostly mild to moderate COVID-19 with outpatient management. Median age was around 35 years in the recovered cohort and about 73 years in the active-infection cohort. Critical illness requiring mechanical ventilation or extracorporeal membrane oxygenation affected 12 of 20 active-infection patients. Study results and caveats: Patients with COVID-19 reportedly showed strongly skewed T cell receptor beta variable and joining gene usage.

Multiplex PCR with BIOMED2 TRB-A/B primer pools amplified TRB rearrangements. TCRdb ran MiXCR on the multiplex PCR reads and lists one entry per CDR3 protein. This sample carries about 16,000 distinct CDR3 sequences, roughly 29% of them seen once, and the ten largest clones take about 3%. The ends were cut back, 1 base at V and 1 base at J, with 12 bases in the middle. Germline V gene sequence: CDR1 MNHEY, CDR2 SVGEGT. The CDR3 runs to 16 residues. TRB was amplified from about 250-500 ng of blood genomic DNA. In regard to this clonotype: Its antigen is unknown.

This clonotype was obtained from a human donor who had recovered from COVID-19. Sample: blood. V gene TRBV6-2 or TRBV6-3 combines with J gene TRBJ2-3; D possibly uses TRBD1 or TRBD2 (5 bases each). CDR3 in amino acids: CASSYLGEPGTDTQYF. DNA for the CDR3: TGTGCCAGCAGTTACTTGGGGGAGCCGGGCACAGATACGCAGTATTTT.